The 8 T cell receptor beta chains given below trace back to one sample, sequenced in a study of identical twins. TCRdb processed the 5' RACE reads anew with MiXCR; each CDR3 protein has one entry. The sample holds roughly 280,000 distinct CDR3 sequences; roughly 10% are singletons and the top ten take about 7.1%. Another study also made use of these data, one on yellow fever vaccine responses in identical twins.

Sequenced: CD8+ T cells sorted from blood. The receptors derive from a woman aged 18-29 years in good health.

This clonotype was observed many times. The CDR3: CASSAQGNAKNIQYF. The CDR3, as DNA: TGTGCCAGCAGCGCACAGGGGAACGCCAAAAACATTCAGTACTTC. This chain uses TRBV9 with TRBJ2-4; 7 bases line up with TRBD1. V shed 3 bases and J 1 base; nucleotides not matched to a gene: 4. CDR1 and CDR2 (germline): SGDLS, YYNGEE. The CDR3 sequence is 15 residues long.

This clonotype was recorded at least ten times. The chain couples TRBV28 to TRBJ2-1, with D uncertain. The germline V gene encodes CDR1 MDHEN and CDR2 SYDVKM. The CDR3 length is 12 residues. The germline V and J ends were trimmed by 3 bases and 5 bases, with 5 bases remaining between them. The CDR3 loop reads CASSFSDNEQFF. The CDR3 region has the DNA TGTGCCAGCAGTTTTTCAGACAATGAGCAGTTCTTC.

The chain is built from TRBV6-2 or TRBV6-3 and TRBJ2-7; no definite D call. The CDR3 runs 12 residues. The V gene lost 8 bases and the J gene lost 3 bases, with 11 bases spanning the gap. From germline, CDR1 is MNHEY and CDR2 SVGEGT. The CDR3 loop reads CASHQRVYEQYF. DNA for the CDR3: TGTGCCAGCCATCAAAGGGTCTACGAGCAGTACTTC.

This clonotype was counted ten times or more. As DNA, the CDR3 is TGTGCCAGCAGTTCTTGGGACAGGGGTTACGAGCAGTACTTC. It translates to CASSSWDRGYEQYF. This chain joins TRBV11-2 and TRBJ2-7; 10 positions agree with TRBD1. The CDR3 sequence is 14 residues long. Germline V CDR1 and CDR2: SGHAT, FQNNGV. V shed 6 bases and J 4 bases; nucleotides not matched to a gene: 6.

This clonotype was recorded a few times. The V call is TRBV6-2 or TRBV6-3, the J call TRBJ2-7; 14 nucleotides agree with TRBD2. CDR3 length: 19 amino acids. The germline V gene has CDR1 MNHEY and CDR2 SVGEGT. The ends lost 3 bases at V and 2 bases at J; junction bases unmatched: 12. The CDR3 nucleotides read TGTGCCAGCAGTTATGACCCGGGACTAGCGGGAGCTACGGCCTACGAGCAGTACTTC. Its translation is CASSYDPGLAGATAYEQYF.

Many counts were recorded for this clonotype. The chain employs TRBV4-3 and TRBJ2-7; 7 positions match TRBD1. This CDR3 has 15 residues. The V and J ends lost 0 bases and 1 base, in that order; junction bases with no gene match: 3. CDR1 LGHNA and CDR2 YSLEER come from the germline V gene. DNA of the CDR3: TGCGCCAGCAGCCAAGATCTGGACAGGTCCTACGAGCAGTACTTC. This gives the protein CASSQDLDRSYEQYF.

The rearrangement uses TRBV6-5 and TRBJ2-2; D unclear. This CDR3 is built from 14 residues. Germline lookup yields CDR1 MNHEY and CDR2 SVGAGI. Trimming took 3 bases from V and 1 from J, leaving 6 bases between them. The CDR3 region has the DNA TGTGCCAGCAGTTATGCAAGGAACACCGGGGAGCTGTTTTTT. It is translated as CASSYARNTGELFF.

This clonotype appeared a few times. This rearrangement joins TRBV7-9 to TRBJ2-5, with D possibly matching TRBD1 (5 bases). From germline, CDR1 is SEHNR and CDR2 FQNEAQ (reference sequence). The CDR3 contains 15 residues. V lost 4 bases to trimming and J lost 4 bases, with 16 bases between them. The CDR3 region is CASSSREDTSETQYF. The CDR3 DNA follows: TGTGCCAGCAGCTCCCGAGAGGACACCTCAGAGACCCAGTACTTC.